This TCR beta chain was documented in a study of blood T cell repertoires in COVID-19. Study-level information: Donors in the United States, Italy and Spain gave samples during acute or convalescent COVID-19.

This clone was detected once. Original processing notes: Cell counts per sample came from amplifying reference gene primers. Repertoires were generated with immunoSEQ multiplex PCR, while TCRdb's copy carries only in-frame clones and drops some. D and trimming come from the DNA, and the V and J calls and clone size come from that table. The repertoire holds about 93,000 clones, approximately 80% seen once, with 15% to 20% in the top ten. The receptor comes from a human donor in a cohort sampled during active COVID-19. The specimen sequenced was peripheral blood.

The DNA of the CDR3 is TGTGCCAACGGACAGGGGGCAGGTGAGCAGTTCTTC. Translating it yields CANGQGAGEQFF. The V gene is TRBV6-6, the J gene TRBJ2-1; TRBD1 agrees at 11 bases. Germline V CDR1 and CDR2: MNHNY, SVGAGI (reference sequence). V was pared by 10 bases and J by 9 bases, with 5 bases of the junction left unmatched. There are 12 residues in the CDR3.